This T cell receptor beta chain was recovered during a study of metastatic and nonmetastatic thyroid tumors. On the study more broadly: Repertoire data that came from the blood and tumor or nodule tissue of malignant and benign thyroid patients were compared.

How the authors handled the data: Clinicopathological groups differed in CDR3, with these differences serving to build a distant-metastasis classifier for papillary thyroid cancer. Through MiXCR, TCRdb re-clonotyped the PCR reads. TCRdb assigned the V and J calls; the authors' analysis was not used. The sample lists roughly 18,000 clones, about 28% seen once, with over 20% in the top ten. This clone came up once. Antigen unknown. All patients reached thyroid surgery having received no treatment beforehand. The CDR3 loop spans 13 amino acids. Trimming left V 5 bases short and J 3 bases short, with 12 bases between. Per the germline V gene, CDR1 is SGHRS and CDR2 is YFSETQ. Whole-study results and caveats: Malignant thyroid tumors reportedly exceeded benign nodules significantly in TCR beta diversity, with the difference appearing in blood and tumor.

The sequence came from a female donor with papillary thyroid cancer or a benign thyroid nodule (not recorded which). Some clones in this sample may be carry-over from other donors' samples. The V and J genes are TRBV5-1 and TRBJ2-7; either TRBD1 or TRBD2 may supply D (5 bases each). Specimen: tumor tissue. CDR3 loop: CASRRGPRYEQYF. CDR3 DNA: TGCGCCAGCAGAAGGGGACCCCGCTACGAGCAGTACTTC.